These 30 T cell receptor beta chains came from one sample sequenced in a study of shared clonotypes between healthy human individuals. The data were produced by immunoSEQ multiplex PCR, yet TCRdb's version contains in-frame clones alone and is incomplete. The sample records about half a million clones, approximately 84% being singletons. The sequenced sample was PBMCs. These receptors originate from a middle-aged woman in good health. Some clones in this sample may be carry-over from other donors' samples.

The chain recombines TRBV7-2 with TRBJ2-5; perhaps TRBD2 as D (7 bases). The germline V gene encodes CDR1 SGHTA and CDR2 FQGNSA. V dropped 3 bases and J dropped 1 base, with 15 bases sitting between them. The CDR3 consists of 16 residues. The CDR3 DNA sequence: TGTGCCAGCAGCTTGGGGGGGGGCCCTACCCAAGAGACCCAGTACTTC. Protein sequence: CASSLGGGPTQETQYF.

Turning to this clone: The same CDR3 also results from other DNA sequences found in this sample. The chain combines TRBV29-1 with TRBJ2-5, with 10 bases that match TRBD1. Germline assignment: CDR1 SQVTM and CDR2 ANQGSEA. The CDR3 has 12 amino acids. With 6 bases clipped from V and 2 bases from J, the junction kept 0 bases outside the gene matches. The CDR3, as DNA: TGCAGCGTGGACAGGGGGCAAGAGACCCAGTACTTC. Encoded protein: CSVDRGQETQYF.

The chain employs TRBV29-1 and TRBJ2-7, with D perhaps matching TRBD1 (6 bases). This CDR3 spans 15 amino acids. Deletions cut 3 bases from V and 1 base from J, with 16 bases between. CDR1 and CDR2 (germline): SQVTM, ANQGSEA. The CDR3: CSVDRGVGSSYEQYF. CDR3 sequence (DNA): TGCAGCGTTGACAGGGGAGTGGGGTCGTCCTACGAGCAGTACTTC.

The CDR3 DNA reads TGTGCCAGCAGGGGTCCGGGACCTAGGCAAGAGACCCAGTACTTC. Protein sequence: CASRGPGPRQETQYF. The V gene is TRBV2, the J gene TRBJ2-5; either TRBD1 or TRBD2 may fit D (5 bases each). The CDR3 totals 15 residues. Trimming left V 6 bases short and J 2 bases short, with 16 bases between. Germline-derived CDR1 and CDR2 are SNHLY and FYNNEI.

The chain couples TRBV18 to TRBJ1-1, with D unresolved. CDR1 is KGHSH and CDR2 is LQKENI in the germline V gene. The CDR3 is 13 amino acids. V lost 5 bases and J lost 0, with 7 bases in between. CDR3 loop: CASSTSMNTEAFF. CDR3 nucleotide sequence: TGTGCCAGCTCAACCAGTATGAACACTGAAGCTTTCTTT.

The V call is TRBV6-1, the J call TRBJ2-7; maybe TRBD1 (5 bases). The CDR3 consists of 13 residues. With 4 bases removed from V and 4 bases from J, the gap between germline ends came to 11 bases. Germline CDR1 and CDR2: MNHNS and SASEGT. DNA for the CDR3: TGTGCCAGCAGTGTAGGGGTCGTGTACGAGCAGTACTTC. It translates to CASSVGVVYEQYF.

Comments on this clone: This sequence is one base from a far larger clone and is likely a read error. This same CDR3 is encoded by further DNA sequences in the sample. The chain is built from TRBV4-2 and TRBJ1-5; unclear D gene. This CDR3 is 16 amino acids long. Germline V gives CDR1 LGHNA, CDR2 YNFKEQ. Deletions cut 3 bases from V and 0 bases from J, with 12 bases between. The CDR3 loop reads CASSQDGGYSNQPQHF. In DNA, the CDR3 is TGTGCCAGCAGCCAGGACGGTGGGTATAGCAATCAGCCCCAGCATTTT.

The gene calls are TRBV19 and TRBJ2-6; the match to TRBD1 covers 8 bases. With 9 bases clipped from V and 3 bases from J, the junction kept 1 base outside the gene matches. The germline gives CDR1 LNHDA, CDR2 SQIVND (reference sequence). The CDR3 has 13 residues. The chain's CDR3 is CASRGLGANVLTF. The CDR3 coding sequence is TGTGCCAGCAGGGGGCTTGGGGCCAACGTCCTGACTTTC.

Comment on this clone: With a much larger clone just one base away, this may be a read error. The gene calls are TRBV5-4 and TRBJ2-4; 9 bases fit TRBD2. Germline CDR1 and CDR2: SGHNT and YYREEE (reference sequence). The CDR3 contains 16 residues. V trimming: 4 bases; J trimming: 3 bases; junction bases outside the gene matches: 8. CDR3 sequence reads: CASSPGTSRVKNIQYF. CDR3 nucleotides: TGTGCCAGCAGCCCCGGGACTAGCCGAGTCAAAAACATTCAGTACTTC.

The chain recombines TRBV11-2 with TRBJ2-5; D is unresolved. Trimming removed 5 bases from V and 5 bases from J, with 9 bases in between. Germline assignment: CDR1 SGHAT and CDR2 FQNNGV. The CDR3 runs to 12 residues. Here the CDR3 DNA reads TGTGCCAGCAGCCTATTACAGGAGACCCAGTACTTC. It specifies CASSLLQETQYF. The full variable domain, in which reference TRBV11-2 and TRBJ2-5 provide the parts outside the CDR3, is EAGVAQSPRYKIIEKRQSVAFWCNPISGHATLYWYQQILGQGPKLLIQFQNNGVVDDSQLPKDRFSAERLKGVDSTLKIQPAKLEDSAVYLCASSLLQETQYFGPGTRLLVL.

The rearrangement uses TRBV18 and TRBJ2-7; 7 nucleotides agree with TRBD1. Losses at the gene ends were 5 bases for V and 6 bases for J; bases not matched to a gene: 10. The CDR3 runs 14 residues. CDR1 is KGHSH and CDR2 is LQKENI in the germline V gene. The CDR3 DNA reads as TGTGCCAGCTCAACGACAGGGATTAACGTCGAGCAGTACTTC. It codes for CASSTTGINVEQYF.

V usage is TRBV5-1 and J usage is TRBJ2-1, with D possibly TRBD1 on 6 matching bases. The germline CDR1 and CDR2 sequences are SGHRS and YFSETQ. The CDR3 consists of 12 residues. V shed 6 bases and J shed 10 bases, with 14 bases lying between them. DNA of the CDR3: TGCGCCAGCAACCCTGGGGGCCGGGAGCAGTTCTTC. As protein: CASNPGGREQFF.

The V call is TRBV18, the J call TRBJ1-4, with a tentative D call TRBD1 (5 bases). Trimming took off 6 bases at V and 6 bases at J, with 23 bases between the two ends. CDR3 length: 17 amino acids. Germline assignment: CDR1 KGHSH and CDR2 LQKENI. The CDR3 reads CASSRGVILGLDEKLFF. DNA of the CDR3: TGTGCCAGCTCTAGAGGGGTGATTCTGGGGCTGGATGAAAAACTGTTTTTT. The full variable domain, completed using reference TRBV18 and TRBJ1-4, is NAGVMQNPRHLVRRRGQEARLRCSPMKGHSHVYWYRQLPEEGLKFMVYLQKENIIDESGMPKERFSAEFPKEGPSILRIQQVVRGDSAAYFCASSRGVILGLDEKLFFGSGTQLSVL.

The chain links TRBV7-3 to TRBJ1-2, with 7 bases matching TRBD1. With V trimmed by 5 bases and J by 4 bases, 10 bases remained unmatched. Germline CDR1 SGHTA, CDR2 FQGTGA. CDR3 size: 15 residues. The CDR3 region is CASSRARGESYGYTF. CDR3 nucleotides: TGTGCCAGCAGCCGTGCCAGGGGGGAGAGCTATGGCTACACCTTC.

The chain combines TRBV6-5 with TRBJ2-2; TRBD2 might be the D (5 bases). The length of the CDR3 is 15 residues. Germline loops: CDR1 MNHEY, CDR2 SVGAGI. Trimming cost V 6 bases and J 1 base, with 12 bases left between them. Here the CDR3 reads CASSSEAENTGELFF. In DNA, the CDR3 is TGTGCCAGCAGCTCCGAAGCGGAGAACACCGGGGAGCTGTTTTTT.

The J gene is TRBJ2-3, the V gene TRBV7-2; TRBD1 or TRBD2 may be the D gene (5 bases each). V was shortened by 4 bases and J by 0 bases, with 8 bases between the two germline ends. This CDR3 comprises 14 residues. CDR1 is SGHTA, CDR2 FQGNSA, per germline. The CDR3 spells CASSSWDSTDTQYF. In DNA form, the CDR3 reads TGTGCCAGCAGCTCTTGGGACAGCACAGATACGCAGTATTTT.

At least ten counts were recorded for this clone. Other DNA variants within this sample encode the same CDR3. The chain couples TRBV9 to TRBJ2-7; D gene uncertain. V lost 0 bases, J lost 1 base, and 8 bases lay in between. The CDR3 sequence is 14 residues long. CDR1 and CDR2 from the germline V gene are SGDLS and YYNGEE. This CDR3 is CASSVGPNSYEQYF. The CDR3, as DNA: TGTGCCAGCAGCGTAGGGCCTAATTCCTACGAGCAGTACTTC. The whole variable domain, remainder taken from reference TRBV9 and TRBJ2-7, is DSGVTQTPKHLITATGQRVTLRCSPRSGDLSVYWYQQSLDQGLQFLIQYYNGEERAKGNILERFSAQQFPDLHSELNLSSLELGDSALYFCASSVGPNSYEQYFGPGTRLTVT.

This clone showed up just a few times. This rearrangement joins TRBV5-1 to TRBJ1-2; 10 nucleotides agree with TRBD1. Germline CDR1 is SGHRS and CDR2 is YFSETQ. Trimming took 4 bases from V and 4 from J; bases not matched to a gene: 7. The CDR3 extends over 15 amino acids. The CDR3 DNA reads TGCGCCAGCAGCGATGGGACAGGGGCCGCCTATGGCTACACCTTC. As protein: CASSDGTGAAYGYTF.

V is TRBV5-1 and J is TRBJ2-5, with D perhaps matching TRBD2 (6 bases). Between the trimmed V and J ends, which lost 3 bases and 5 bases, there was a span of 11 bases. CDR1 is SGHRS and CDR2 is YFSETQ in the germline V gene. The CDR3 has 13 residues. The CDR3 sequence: CASSWRVEETQYF. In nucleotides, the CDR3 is TGCGCCAGCAGCTGGAGGGTGGAGGAGACCCAGTACTTC.

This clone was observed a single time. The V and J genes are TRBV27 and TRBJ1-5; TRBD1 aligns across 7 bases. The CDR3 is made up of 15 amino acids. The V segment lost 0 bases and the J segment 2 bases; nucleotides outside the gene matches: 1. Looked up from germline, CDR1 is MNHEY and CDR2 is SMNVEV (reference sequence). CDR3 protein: CASSLSTGGNQPQHF. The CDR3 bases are TGTGCCAGCAGTTTATCAACAGGGGGCAATCAGCCCCAGCATTTT.

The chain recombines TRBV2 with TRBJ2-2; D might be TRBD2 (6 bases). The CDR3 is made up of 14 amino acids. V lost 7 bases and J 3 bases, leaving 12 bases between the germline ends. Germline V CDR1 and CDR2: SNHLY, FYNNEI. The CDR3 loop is CASKRDSYTGELFF. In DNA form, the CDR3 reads TGTGCCAGCAAACGGGACTCCTACACCGGGGAGCTGTTTTTT.

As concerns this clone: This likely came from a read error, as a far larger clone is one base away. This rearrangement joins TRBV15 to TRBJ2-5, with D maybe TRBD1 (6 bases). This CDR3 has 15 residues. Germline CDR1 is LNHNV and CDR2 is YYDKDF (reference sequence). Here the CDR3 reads CATSRDPGAQEAQYF. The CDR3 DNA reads TGTGCCACCAGCAGAGATCCAGGGGCCCAAGAGGCCCAGTACTTC.

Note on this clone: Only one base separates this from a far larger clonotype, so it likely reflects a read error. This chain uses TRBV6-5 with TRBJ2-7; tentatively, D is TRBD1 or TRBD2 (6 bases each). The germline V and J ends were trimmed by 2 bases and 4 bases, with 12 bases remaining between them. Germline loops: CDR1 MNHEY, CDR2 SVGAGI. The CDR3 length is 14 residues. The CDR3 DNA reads TGTGCCAGCAGTTACCCGCAGGGGACTTACGAGCAGTACTTC. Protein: CASSYPQGTYEQYF.

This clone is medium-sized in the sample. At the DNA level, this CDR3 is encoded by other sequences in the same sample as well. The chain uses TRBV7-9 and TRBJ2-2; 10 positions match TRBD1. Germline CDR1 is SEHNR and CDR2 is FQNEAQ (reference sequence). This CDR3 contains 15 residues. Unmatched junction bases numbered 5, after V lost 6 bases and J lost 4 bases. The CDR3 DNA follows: TGTGCCAGCAGGTTGGGGACAGGGGCCACCGGGGAGCTGTTTTTT. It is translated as CASRLGTGATGELFF.

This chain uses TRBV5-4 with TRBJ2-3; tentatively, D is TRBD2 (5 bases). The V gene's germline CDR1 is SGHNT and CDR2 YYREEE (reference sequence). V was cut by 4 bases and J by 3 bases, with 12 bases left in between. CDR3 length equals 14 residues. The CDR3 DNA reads TGTGCCAGCAGCGAGTCAGCGGTTACAGATACGCAGTATTTT. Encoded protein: CASSESAVTDTQYF.

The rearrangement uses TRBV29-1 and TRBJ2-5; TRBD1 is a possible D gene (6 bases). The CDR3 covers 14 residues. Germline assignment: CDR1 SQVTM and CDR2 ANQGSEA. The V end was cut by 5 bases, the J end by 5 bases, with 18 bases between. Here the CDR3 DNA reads TGCAGCGTTCGAGGGTACAGGGAGTGGGAGACCCAGTACTTC. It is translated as CSVRGYREWETQYF.

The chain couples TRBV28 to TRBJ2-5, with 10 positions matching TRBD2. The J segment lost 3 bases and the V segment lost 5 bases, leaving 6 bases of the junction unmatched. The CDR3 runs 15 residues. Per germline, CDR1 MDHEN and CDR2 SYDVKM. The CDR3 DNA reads TGTGCCAGCAGTACCCGGACTAGCGGAAAAGAGACCCAGTACTTC. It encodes CASSTRTSGKETQYF.

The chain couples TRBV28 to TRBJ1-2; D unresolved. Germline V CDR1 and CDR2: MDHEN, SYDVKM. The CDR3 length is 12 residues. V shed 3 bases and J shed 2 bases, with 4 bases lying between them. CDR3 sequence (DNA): TGTGCCAGCAGTTTCCAAAACTATGGCTACACCTTC. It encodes CASSFQNYGYTF.

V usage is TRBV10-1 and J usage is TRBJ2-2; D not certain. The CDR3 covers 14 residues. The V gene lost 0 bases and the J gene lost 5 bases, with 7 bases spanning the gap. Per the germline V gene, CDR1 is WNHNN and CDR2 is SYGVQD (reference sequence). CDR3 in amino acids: CASSESATTGELFF. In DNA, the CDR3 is TGCGCCAGCAGTGAGTCTGCTACGACCGGGGAGCTGTTTTTT.

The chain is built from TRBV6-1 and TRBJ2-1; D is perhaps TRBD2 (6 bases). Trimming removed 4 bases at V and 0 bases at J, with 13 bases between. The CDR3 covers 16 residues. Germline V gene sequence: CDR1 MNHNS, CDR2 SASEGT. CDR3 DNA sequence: TGTGCCAGCAGTGCCAGCGGGCGTTACTCCTACAATGAGCAGTTCTTC. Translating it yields CASSASGRYSYNEQFF.